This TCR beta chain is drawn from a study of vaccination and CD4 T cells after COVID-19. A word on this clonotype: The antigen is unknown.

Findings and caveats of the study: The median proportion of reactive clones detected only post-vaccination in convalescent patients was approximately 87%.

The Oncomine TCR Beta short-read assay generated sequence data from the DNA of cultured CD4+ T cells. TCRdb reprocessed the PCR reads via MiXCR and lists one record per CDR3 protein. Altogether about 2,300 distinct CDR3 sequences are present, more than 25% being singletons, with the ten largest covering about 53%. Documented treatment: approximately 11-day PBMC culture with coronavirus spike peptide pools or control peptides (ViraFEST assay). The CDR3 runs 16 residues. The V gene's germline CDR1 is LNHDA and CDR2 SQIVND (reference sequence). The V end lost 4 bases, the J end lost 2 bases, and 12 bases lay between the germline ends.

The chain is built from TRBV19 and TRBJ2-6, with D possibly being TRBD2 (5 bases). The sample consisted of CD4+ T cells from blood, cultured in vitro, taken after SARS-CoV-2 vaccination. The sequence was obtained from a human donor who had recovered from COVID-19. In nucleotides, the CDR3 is TGTGCCAGTAGTACCGGACTGGCCCCTGGGGCCAACGTCCTGACTTTC. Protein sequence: CASSTGLAPGANVLTF.